This T cell receptor beta chain was documented in a study of T cell changes during pregnancy in multiple sclerosis. Here immunoSEQ multiplex PCR was the method, and the copy in TCRdb shows in-frame clones only, minus some. The data contain around 100,000 clones, about 90% of them singletons. CDR1 is SGHNT and CDR2 is YYREEE in the germline V gene (reference sequence). CDR3 size: 16 residues. V trimming: 4 bases; J trimming: 1 base; junction bases outside the gene matches: 7. This TCR came from a female donor with multiple sclerosis, enrolled in a pregnancy study. The input for sequencing was peripheral blood, taken after pregnancy. The chain joins TRBV5-4 to TRBJ2-5; 10 bases are a match to TRBD2. This CDR3 is CASSTLAGGSQETQYF. The CDR3 region has the DNA TGTGCCAGCAGCACGTTAGCGGGGGGAAGCCAAGAGACCCAGTACTTC.